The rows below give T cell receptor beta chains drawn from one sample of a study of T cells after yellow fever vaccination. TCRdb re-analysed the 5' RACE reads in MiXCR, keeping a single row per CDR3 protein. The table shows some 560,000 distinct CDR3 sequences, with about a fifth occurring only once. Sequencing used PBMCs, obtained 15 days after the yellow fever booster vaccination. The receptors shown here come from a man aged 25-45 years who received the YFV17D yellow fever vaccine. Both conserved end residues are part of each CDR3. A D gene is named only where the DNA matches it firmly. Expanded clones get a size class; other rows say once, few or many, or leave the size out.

CDR3 DNA: TGTGCCAGCCTTGGGGGGACGCCACGGGTCAATGAGCAGTTCTTC; CDR3 protein: CASLGGTPRVNEQFF; clone size: -; V gene: TRBV27; J gene: TRBJ2-1; D gene: -
CDR3 DNA: TGCAGTGCCCCTGGAGGGGGCGCGACCTACGAGCAGTACTTC; CDR3 protein: CSAPGGGATYEQYF; clone size: few; V gene: TRBV20-1; J gene: TRBJ2-7; D gene: -
CDR3 DNA: TGCAGTGCCAATCCGGCTAGCGGGAGAGACTACAATGAGCAGTTCTTC; CDR3 protein: CSANPASGRDYNEQFF; clone size: -; V gene: TRBV20-1; J gene: TRBJ2-1; D gene: TRBD2
CDR3 DNA: TGTGCCAGCTCACCATACGGGTCGGGCTATGGCTACACCTTC; CDR3 protein: CASSPYGSGYGYTF; clone size: -; V gene: TRBV18; J gene: TRBJ1-2; D gene: -
CDR3 DNA: TGCAGTGCTAGATCTAGCGGGAGTGCAGATACGCAGTATTTT; CDR3 protein: CSARSSGSADTQYF; clone size: -; V gene: TRBV20-1; J gene: TRBJ2-3; D gene: TRBD2
CDR3 DNA: TGCGCCAGCAGCAGAAGGACAGGAACTAATGAAAAACTGTTTTTT; CDR3 protein: CASSRRTGTNEKLFF; clone size: few; V gene: TRBV5-1; J gene: TRBJ1-4; D gene: TRBD1
CDR3 DNA: TGCGCCAGCAGCCTCGGACCCTCCGGGGGCGAGCAGTACTTC; CDR3 protein: CASSLGPSGGEQYF; clone size: few; V gene: TRBV4-3; J gene: TRBJ2-7; D gene: -
CDR3 DNA: TGTGCCAGCAGCCCTCTGGGGGAGCTCCGGGCCGAGCAGTACTTC; CDR3 protein: CASSPLGELRAEQYF; clone size: few; V gene: TRBV27; J gene: TRBJ2-7; D gene: -
CDR3 DNA: TGCAGTGCCCCAAGACTAGCGTATGAGCAGTTCTTC; CDR3 protein: CSAPRLAYEQFF; clone size: -; V gene: TRBV20-1; J gene: TRBJ2-1; D gene: TRBD2
CDR3 DNA: TGCAGTGCCAGAGCAATGGTAGCTAACACCGGGGAGCTGTTTTTT; CDR3 protein: CSARAMVANTGELFF; clone size: -; V gene: TRBV20-1; J gene: TRBJ2-2; D gene: -
CDR3 DNA: TGCGCCAGCAGCCATGACTCCTCGGCCACTGAAGCTTTCTTT; CDR3 protein: CASSHDSSATEAFF; clone size: -; V gene: TRBV4-3; J gene: TRBJ1-1; D gene: -
CDR3 DNA: TGTGCCAGCAGCCGAAGCGGGAGGACACACTACGAGCAGTACTTC; CDR3 protein: CASSRSGRTHYEQYF; clone size: few; V gene: TRBV5-8; J gene: TRBJ2-7; D gene: TRBD2
CDR3 DNA: TGTGCCAGCAGAGGGGGGGGACTAGCGGGATGGAGCTCCTACAATGAGCAGTTCTTC; CDR3 protein: CASRGGGLAGWSSYNEQFF; clone size: -; V gene: TRBV11-2; J gene: TRBJ2-1; D gene: TRBD2
CDR3 DNA: TGTGCCATCAGCCGGACAGGGTCTAACGAGCAGTACTTC; CDR3 protein: CAISRTGSNEQYF; clone size: -; V gene: TRBV10-3; J gene: TRBJ2-7; D gene: TRBD1
CDR3 DNA: TGCAGTGCTATGGGGTCCCGACTCTACACAGATACGCAGTATTTT; CDR3 protein: CSAMGSRLYTDTQYF; clone size: -; V gene: TRBV20-1; J gene: TRBJ2-3; D gene: -
CDR3 DNA: TGTGCCAGCAGCGGGACAGGGGCGAGGAATGAGCAGTTCTTC; CDR3 protein: CASSGTGARNEQFF; clone size: -; V gene: TRBV5-8; J gene: TRBJ2-1; D gene: TRBD1
CDR3 DNA: TGCAGTGCTACGTCCGTGACTAGCGGGAGGGCCAATAGTAATGAGCAGTTCTTC; CDR3 protein: CSATSVTSGRANSNEQFF; clone size: few; V gene: TRBV20-1; J gene: TRBJ2-1; D gene: TRBD2
CDR3 DNA: TGTGCCAGCAGCTTAACCGGAAACCCCTACGAGCAGTACTTC; CDR3 protein: CASSLTGNPYEQYF; clone size: few; V gene: TRBV7-3; J gene: TRBJ2-7; D gene: -
CDR3 DNA: TGTGCCAGCTCACCCCTAGCCCCCAGCGGATACAGCTCCTACGAGCAGTACTTC; CDR3 protein: CASSPLAPSGYSSYEQYF; clone size: few; V gene: TRBV18; J gene: TRBJ2-7; D gene: -
CDR3 DNA: TGTGCCAGCTCAACGAAAATCGATCAGCCCCAGCATTTT; CDR3 protein: CASSTKIDQPQHF; clone size: -; V gene: TRBV18; J gene: TRBJ1-5; D gene: -
CDR3 DNA: TGCAGCGTTAAAGGGAGTCATGGCTACACCTTC; CDR3 protein: CSVKGSHGYTF; clone size: -; V gene: TRBV29-1; J gene: TRBJ1-2; D gene: -
CDR3 DNA: TGTGCCAGCAGCCCTCAACTAGCGGGAGGAGGGAACGAGCAGTACTTC; CDR3 protein: CASSPQLAGGGNEQYF; clone size: -; V gene: TRBV6-2/TRBV6-3; J gene: TRBJ2-7; D gene: TRBD2
CDR3 DNA: TGCGCCAGCAGCTTAGCCATAAACCAGGGCAATGAGCAGTTCTTC; CDR3 protein: CASSLAINQGNEQFF; clone size: -; V gene: TRBV7-2; J gene: TRBJ2-1; D gene: -
CDR3 DNA: TGTGCCAGCAGTGAACGGCCAGCCTTTAATTCACCCCTCCACTTT; CDR3 protein: CASSERPAFNSPLHF; clone size: -; V gene: TRBV6-4; J gene: TRBJ1-6; D gene: -
CDR3 DNA: TGTGCCAGTAGCCGGGACGGGAGCTCCTACAATGAGCAGTTCTTC; CDR3 protein: CASSRDGSSYNEQFF; clone size: few; V gene: TRBV19; J gene: TRBJ2-1; D gene: -
CDR3 DNA: TGTGCCAGCAGTTACGCCGGGAGGGAGCTGTTTTTT; CDR3 protein: CASSYAGRELFF; clone size: -; V gene: TRBV6-6; J gene: TRBJ2-2; D gene: -
CDR3 DNA: TGTGCCAGCAGCTCCTCTTACACGCAGTATTTT; CDR3 protein: CASSSSYTQYF; clone size: -; V gene: TRBV11-2; J gene: TRBJ2-3; D gene: -
CDR3 DNA: TGTGCCAGCAGCTCGGGGCGGCAGTTCTTC; CDR3 protein: CASSSGRQFF; clone size: -; V gene: TRBV7-9; J gene: TRBJ2-1; D gene: -
CDR3 DNA: TGCGCCAGCAGCTTTTTAGCGGGAGCTGACGAGCAGTACTTC; CDR3 protein: CASSFLAGADEQYF; clone size: few; V gene: TRBV5-1; J gene: TRBJ2-7; D gene: TRBD2
CDR3 DNA: TGTGCCAACCAAAGGGAGGAGAACTATGGCTACACCTTC; CDR3 protein: CANQREENYGYTF; clone size: -; V gene: TRBV2; J gene: TRBJ1-2; D gene: -
CDR3 DNA: TGTGCCAGCAGCCCCGGACAGGGCCCTCAGCCCCAGCATTTT; CDR3 protein: CASSPGQGPQPQHF; clone size: -; V gene: TRBV6-1; J gene: TRBJ1-5; D gene: TRBD1
CDR3 DNA: TGTGCCAGCTCACCAAGCGGGAGGGTAGCCTACAATGAGCAGTTCTTC; CDR3 protein: CASSPSGRVAYNEQFF; clone size: -; V gene: TRBV18; J gene: TRBJ2-1; D gene: TRBD2
CDR3 DNA: TGCGCCAGCAGCTTGGTGCTTGGGATCAATGAGCAGTTCTTC; CDR3 protein: CASSLVLGINEQFF; clone size: few; V gene: TRBV5-1; J gene: TRBJ2-1; D gene: -